What follows are 2 T cell receptor beta chains derived from one specimen sequenced in a study of blood T cell repertoires in COVID-19. Assay used: immunoSEQ multiplex PCR; TCRdb lists only in-frame clones, some missing. This sample has about 210,000 clones, with approximately 89% found just once. The sequenced material came from peripheral blood. Receptors originate from a woman aged 40 to 50 with acute or convalescent COVID-19.

A few counts support this clone. The CDR3 coding sequence is TGCGCCAGGACAGGGGAGGGGACCGGGGAGCTGTTTTTT. It encodes CARTGEGTGELFF. This chain connects TRBV10-1 to TRBJ2-2; tentatively, D is TRBD1 (8 bases). This CDR3 contains 13 residues. Deletions cut 9 bases from V and 5 bases from J, with 13 bases between. Germline V lookup: CDR1 WNHNN, CDR2 SYGVQD (reference sequence).

There are a few counts of this clone. The V and J genes are TRBV12-3 or TRBV12-4 and TRBJ1-6; D uncertain. V lost 6 bases and J lost 8, with 11 bases in between. CDR3 length: 13 amino acids. Here the CDR3 DNA reads TGTGCCAGCAGGATCATACAAGATTCACCCCTCCACTTT. Amino acid sequence: CASRIIQDSPLHF.